The T cell receptor beta chain described here comes from a study of CD8+CD57+ T cells in acquired aplastic anemia. The study, taken as a whole, reports: Patient and control CD8+ Simpson's diversity was not significantly different. More than 25 was the count of CD8+ CDR3 sequences that patients shared with controls.

V lost 4 bases, J lost 5 bases, and 10 bases lay in between. The CDR3 spans 13 residues. Looked up from germline, CDR1 is SGHAT and CDR2 is FQNNGV. This clonotype was recorded a few times. Its cognate antigen is unknown. Profiling of TCR beta VDJ combinations and CDR3 sequences used genomic DNA as template. TCRdb independently ran MiXCR on the reads; one entry per CDR3 protein. The sample comprises about 80,000 distinct CDR3 sequences, over 35% of which are singletons, and about 66% rests with the top ten. The V call is TRBV11-2, the J call TRBJ2-3; D is possibly TRBD2 (6 bases). Material for sequencing was sorted CD4+, CD8+, or CD8+CD57+ T cells (not recorded which) from PBMCs. This TCR derives from a human donor in good health, serving as a control. CDR3 DNA sequence: TGTGCCAGCAGCTCTAGGACTATAGATACGCAGTATTTT. Protein sequence: CASSSRTIDTQYF.